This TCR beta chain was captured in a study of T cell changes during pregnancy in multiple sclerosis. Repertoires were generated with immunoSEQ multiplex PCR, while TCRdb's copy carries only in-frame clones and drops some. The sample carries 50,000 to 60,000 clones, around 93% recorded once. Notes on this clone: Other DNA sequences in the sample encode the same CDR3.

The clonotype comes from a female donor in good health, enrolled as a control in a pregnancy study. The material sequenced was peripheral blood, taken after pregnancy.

The CDR3 DNA follows: TGTGCCAGCAGCCGGGACAGAGAAGAGACCCAGTACTTC. Its translation: CASSRDREETQYF. This chain joins TRBV11-2 and TRBJ2-5; 7 bases align to TRBD1. Germline CDR1 SGHAT, CDR2 FQNNGV. With 5 bases clipped from V and 3 bases from J, the junction kept 3 bases outside the gene matches. The CDR3 runs to 13 residues.